Presented here are 26 T cell receptor beta chains from one specimen sequenced in a study of T cell repertoires in cytomegalovirus infection. These TCRs are of unknown antigen specificity. Each CDR3 protein is one row after TCRdb ran MiXCR on the reads. Of around 69,000 distinct CDR3 sequences listed, roughly 20% are singletons. Material: CD8+ T cells from cultured PBMCs, obtained from culture after CMV antigen stimulation. These receptors were obtained from a human donor in good health (CMV status not recorded). Some clones in this sample may be carry-over from other donors' samples.

The sample holds a few counts of this clonotype. This rearrangement joins TRBV27 to TRBJ2-1; D might be TRBD1 (5 bases). The CDR3 loop spans 15 amino acids. V lost 2 bases to trimming and J lost 0 bases, with 8 bases between them. From germline, CDR1 is MNHEY and CDR2 SMNVEV (reference sequence). Here the CDR3 DNA reads TGTGCCAGCAGTTTAACAGGCCTCTCCTACAATGAGCAGTTCTTC. Protein: CASSLTGLSYNEQFF.

V usage is TRBV7-9 and J usage is TRBJ2-2, with TRBD2 matching over 8 bases. The ends lost 8 bases at V and 2 bases at J; junction bases unmatched: 13. This CDR3 region has 17 residues. The germline gives CDR1 SEHNR, CDR2 FQNEAQ (reference sequence). The CDR3 region is CASREGRDNSNTGELFF. The CDR3 coding sequence is TGTGCCAGCCGGGAGGGCCGGGACAATTCTAACACCGGGGAGCTGTTTTTT. Filled out from reference TRBV7-9 and TRBJ2-2, the complete variable domain reads DTGVSQNPRHKITKRGQNVTFRCDPISEHNRLYWYRQTLGQGPEFLTYFQNEAQLEKSRLLSDRFSAERPKGSFSTLEIQRTEQGDSAMYLCASREGRDNSNTGELFFGEGSRLTVL.

This clonotype was seen a few times. The chain has TRBV12-3 or TRBV12-4 and TRBJ2-1, with TRBD1 as a possible D gene (5 bases). The CDR3 spans 12 residues. Trimming stripped 5 bases from V and 6 bases from J, with 8 bases between. CDR3 region: CASSRQGNEQFF. Written as DNA, the CDR3 is TGTGCCAGCAGTAGGCAGGGCAATGAGCAGTTCTTC.

This clonotype was counted between two and nine times. This chain connects TRBV4-1 to TRBJ2-3; 9 nucleotides align to TRBD1. Germline CDR1 and CDR2: MGHRA and YSYEKL. CDR3 length: 14 amino acids. V lost 8 bases to trimming and J lost 4 bases; unmatched junction nucleotides: 7. For the CDR3, the DNA is TGCGCCAGCCGTGACAGGGGGTCTTCAGATACGCAGTATTTT. It codes for CASRDRGSSDTQYF.

The chain combines TRBV4-3 with TRBJ2-3; the D is unclear. There are 17 residues in the CDR3. Germline CDR1 and CDR2: LGHNA and YSLEER. V was shortened by 0 bases and J by 2 bases, with 15 bases between the two germline ends. CDR3 coding DNA: TGCGCCAGCAGCCAAGATCCGGTTTGGGCTACCACAGATACGCAGTATTTT. Its translation: CASSQDPVWATTDTQYF.

This clonotype was detected once. The chain combines TRBV11-2 with TRBJ2-3; D gene unclear. Germline-derived CDR1 and CDR2 are SGHAT and FQNNGV. The V end lost 1 base, the J end lost 2 bases, and 10 bases lay between the germline ends. CDR3 length equals 15 residues. Here the CDR3 DNA reads TGTGCCAGCAGCTTAGCGTTAAAACACACAGATACGCAGTATTTT. Its translation: CASSLALKHTDTQYF.

This clonotype was detected many times. V gene TRBV2 combines with J gene TRBJ1-5; D unresolved. The CDR3 runs 15 residues. Germline CDR1 is SNHLY and CDR2 is FYNNEI. Between the trimmed V and J ends, which lost 3 bases and 2 bases, there was a span of 11 bases. For the CDR3, the DNA is TGTGCCAGCAGTGATTGGGGATCGGGCAATCAGCCCCAGCATTTT. Amino acid sequence: CASSDWGSGNQPQHF.

By proportion, this clonotype is large. The chain combines TRBV7-2 with TRBJ2-5; D might be TRBD1 (6 bases). V was pared by 5 bases and J by 3 bases, with 19 bases between. This CDR3 has 16 residues. Germline V gene data show CDR1 as SGHTA and CDR2 as FQGNSA. CDR3 loop: CASSPPWAPGEETQYF. The DNA for the CDR3 is TGTGCCAGCAGCCCCCCCTGGGCCCCAGGGGAAGAGACCCAGTACTTC.

This clonotype was detected a few times. The rearrangement links TRBV7-2 to TRBJ2-1, with 11 bases lining up with TRBD2. The V segment lost 3 bases and the J segment 9 bases; nucleotides outside the gene matches: 4. Germline loops: CDR1 SGHTA, CDR2 FQGNSA. This CDR3 comprises 14 residues. The CDR3, as DNA: TGTGCCAGCAGCTTCGGGACTAGCGGACGTGAGCAGTTCTTC. It encodes CASSFGTSGREQFF.

There are a few counts of this clonotype. The chain links TRBV7-3 to TRBJ2-7; D tentatively reads TRBD1 or TRBD2 (6 bases each). Germline CDR1 and CDR2: SGHTA and FQGTGA. V gave up 2 bases and J gave up 3 bases, with 14 bases separating them. CDR3 length: 15 amino acids. CDR3 sequence (DNA): TGTGCCAGCAGCTTAGTCGGGGGCGAGAACTACGAGCAGTACTTC. Translation: CASSLVGGENYEQYF.

The CDR3 region is CASSALGGLNQPQHF. The CDR3, as DNA: TGTGCCAGCTCGGCTCTTGGGGGGCTCAATCAGCCCCAGCATTTT. The gene calls are TRBV18 and TRBJ1-5; D might be TRBD1 (6 bases). CDR1 and CDR2 from the germline V gene are KGHSH and LQKENI. The CDR3 covers 15 residues. Trimming took 6 bases from V and 3 from J, leaving 15 bases between them.

Ten or more counts support this clonotype. This chain joins TRBV7-2 and TRBJ2-7; a possible D gene is TRBD1 (5 bases). The CDR3 has 13 residues. Deletions cut 4 bases from V and 2 bases from J, with 9 bases between. Germline V gives CDR1 SGHTA, CDR2 FQGNSA. The CDR3 bases are TGTGCCAGCAGCTGGGCAGGGACCTACGAGCAGTACTTC. Its translation is CASSWAGTYEQYF.

The chain employs TRBV5-5 and TRBJ1-1; D may be TRBD1 (6 bases). V lost 4 bases and J 3 bases, leaving 25 bases between the germline ends. Germline CDR1 reads SGHKS; CDR2 reads YYEKEE (reference sequence). The CDR3 runs to 18 residues. Here the CDR3 DNA reads TGTGCCAGCAGCCCTTTTCTTATCGGGGGCGAAGTGGACACTGAAGCTTTCTTT. As protein: CASSPFLIGGEVDTEAFF.

There are many counts of this clonotype. The chain carries TRBV18 and TRBJ2-1, with 7 nucleotides matching TRBD1. V dropped 4 bases and J dropped 9; count of bases not matched to a gene: 9. The length of the CDR3 is 14 residues. Per germline, CDR1 KGHSH and CDR2 LQKENI. The CDR3 reads CASSQTGTVREQFF. Here the CDR3 DNA reads TGTGCCAGCTCACAAACCGGGACAGTTCGTGAGCAGTTCTTC.

This clonotype was recorded a few times. The chain links TRBV4-3 to TRBJ2-1; 10 bases are shared with TRBD1. The V gene's germline CDR1 is LGHNA and CDR2 YSLEER. The CDR3 covers 16 residues. After removal of 2 bases from V and 2 bases from J, the junction contained 3 bases not matched to a gene. The CDR3 spells CASSQYGTGAYNEQFF. In DNA, the CDR3 is TGCGCCAGCAGCCAATATGGGACAGGGGCCTACAATGAGCAGTTCTTC.

The chain combines TRBV4-3 with TRBJ1-2; D is unresolved. Germline CDR1 is LGHNA and CDR2 is YSLEER. V was cut by 0 bases and J by 3 bases, with 11 bases left in between. This CDR3 has 15 amino acids. The CDR3 is CASSQDYPEDYGYTF. The CDR3 DNA follows: TGCGCCAGCAGCCAAGATTATCCAGAAGACTATGGCTACACCTTC.

This clonotype was counted only a few times. Here the CDR3 reads CASSFRLSNEQFF. The CDR3 DNA sequence: TGTGCCAGCAGTTTCCGACTTAGCAATGAGCAGTTCTTC. This sequence joins TRBV28 and TRBJ2-1; D gene unclear. Germline V CDR1 and CDR2: MDHEN, SYDVKM. The CDR3 spans 13 residues. Trimming left V 3 bases short and J 6 bases short, with 9 bases between.

This clonotype was found a few times. This chain uses TRBV6-5 with TRBJ1-4, with D possibly being TRBD1 (6 bases). Trimming shortened V by 6 bases and J by 9 bases, and 8 bases separated the two germline ends. The CDR3 totals 11 residues. CDR1 and CDR2 from the germline V gene are MNHEY and SVGAGI. CDR3 in DNA: TGTGCCAGCAGAGGGGGGAAAAAACTGTTTTTT. Its protein is CASRGGKKLFF.

This clonotype was counted once. The rearrangement links TRBV7-6 to TRBJ2-7; D gene ambiguous. The CDR3 length is 14 residues. Germline assignment: CDR1 SGHVS and CDR2 FNYEAQ. V was clipped by 7 bases and J by 0 bases, with 13 bases between them. The CDR3 nucleotides read TGTGCCAGCACCAGAGGCGACAACTCCTACGAGCAGTACTTC. This encodes CASTRGDNSYEQYF.

This clonotype was observed many times. CDR3 in amino acids: CASSFLGGPGNTIYF. The CDR3 DNA is TGTGCCAGCAGTTTCCTAGGAGGGCCTGGAAACACCATATATTTT. The chain couples TRBV12-3 or TRBV12-4 to TRBJ1-3; no clear D. The CDR3 has 15 residues. The ends were cut back, 3 bases at V and 2 bases at J, with 11 bases in the middle.

The rearrangement joins TRBV6-6 to TRBJ1-1; D unclear. Germline V gene data show CDR1 as MNHNY and CDR2 as SVGAGI (reference sequence). CDR3 length equals 14 residues. Deletions cut 8 bases from V and 1 base from J, with 14 bases between. CDR3 amino acids: CASLLPPRNTEAFF. CDR3 DNA sequence: TGTGCCAGCTTACTACCCCCACGGAACACTGAAGCTTTCTTT.

This rearrangement joins TRBV3-1 to TRBJ1-2; D is unresolved. Germline CDR1 is LGHDT and CDR2 is YNNKEL (reference sequence). Trimming shortened V by 4 bases and J by 0 bases, and 12 bases separated the two germline ends. The CDR3 sequence is 15 residues long. The CDR3 sequence: CASSPRTQTNYGYTF. The CDR3 DNA reads TGTGCCAGCAGCCCACGGACGCAAACTAACTATGGCTACACCTTC. Complete variable domain (other parts from reference TRBV3-1 and TRBJ1-2): DTAVSQTPKYLVTQMGNDKSIKCEQNLGHDTMYWYKQDSKKFLKIMFSYNNKELIINETVPNRFSPKSPDKAHLNLHINSLELGDSAVYFCASSPRTQTNYGYTFGSGTRLTVV.

The chain joins TRBV5-1 to TRBJ2-7; D unresolved. V gave up 0 bases and J gave up 7 bases, with 14 bases separating them. This CDR3 contains 14 residues. Germline values: CDR1 SGHRS, CDR2 YFSETQ. CDR3 DNA sequence: TGCGCCAGCAGCTTGGGCCAAGATAAAATGGAGCAGTACTTC. Translating gives CASSLGQDKMEQYF. Full variable domain (remainder filled in from reference TRBV5-1 and TRBJ2-7): KAGVTQTPRYLIKTRGQQVTLSCSPISGHRSVSWYQQTPGQGLQFLFEYFSETQRNKGNFPGRFSGRQFSNSRSEMNVSTLELGDSALYLCASSLGQDKMEQYFGPGTRLTVT.

This clonotype was observed a few times. The rearrangement uses TRBV19 and TRBJ2-1; 9 nucleotides match TRBD2. J gave up 5 bases and V 4 bases, and 6 bases lay outside the gene matches. Germline CDR1 is LNHDA and CDR2 is SQIVND (reference sequence). There are 15 residues in the CDR3. The CDR3 is CASSRKRGVNNEQFF. The CDR3 nucleotides read TGTGCCAGTAGTAGGAAGCGGGGGGTTAACAATGAGCAGTTCTTC.

The rearrangement joins TRBV27 to TRBJ1-6; no clear D gene. Germline-derived CDR1 and CDR2 are MNHEY and SMNVEV (reference sequence). This CDR3 spans 15 amino acids. V was trimmed by 6 bases and J by 4 bases, leaving 13 bases between them. In DNA, the CDR3 is TGTGCCAGCAGAAGAAACTCTCCTTATAATTCACCCCTCCACTTT. Translation gives CASRRNSPYNSPLHF.

This clonotype appeared a few times. V usage is TRBV7-2 and J usage is TRBJ1-6; tentative D call: TRBD1 (6 bases). The length of the CDR3 is 13 residues. V was shortened by 5 bases and J by 10 bases, with 12 bases between the two germline ends. Germline CDR1 is SGHTA and CDR2 is FQGNSA. The CDR3 sequence: CASSDTGFSPLHF. The CDR3 bases are TGTGCCAGCAGCGACACAGGGTTCTCACCCCTCCACTTT.